This T cell receptor beta chain is drawn from a study of control samples from healthy donors and cancer patients. V was cut by 5 bases and J by 4 bases, with 14 bases left in between. This CDR3 comprises 15 residues. Germline V CDR1 and CDR2: MNHEY, SVGEGT. The protocol was immunoSEQ multiplex PCR, while the TCRdb copy is restricted to in-frame clones and leaves out a portion. This table holds about 98,000 clones, roughly 83% found once. Sample: blood. The chain links TRBV6-2 or TRBV6-3 to TRBJ2-2, with D perhaps assigned TRBD1 or TRBD2 (5 bases each). The sequence derives from a woman younger than 45 in good health. CDR3: CASSRPRGSTGELFF. CDR3 coding DNA: TGTGCCAGCAGTCGCCCGAGGGGTAGCACCGGGGAGCTGTTTTTT.